A single T cell receptor (beta chain) is shown here with its context. The table lists this clonotype with a few counts. Its antigen target is currently unknown. Base quality data are lacking; no much larger clone is found one base away. The CDR3, cysteine through phenylalanine, is 15 amino acids long. Only the CDR3 portion is preserved as DNA: 45 bases, with reading frame beginning at the first base. To prepare the library, 5' RACE was applied. Sequenced using an Illumina HiSeq 2500. A second PCR of about 6 to 11 cycles was performed with a sample-barcoded 5' primer and a J-beta primer mix. Each TCR beta cDNA molecule received a unique molecular identifier from a template-switch 5' adaptor carrying 12 random nucleotides. Each sample yielded at least 3 million CDR3-containing paired-end reads. The Mint cDNA synthesis kit, primed by a TRBC-specific oligonucleotide, was used to synthesize first-strand cDNA from all RNA. Following uracil-DNA glycosylase treatment, a first 18-cycle PCR with universal primers M1SS and BC2_uni_R was performed on all cDNA. On the authors' methods: Normalization of each sample was performed by random selection of 1 million high-quality reads, each carrying a distinct molecular identifier. Instead of being binned into consensus sequences, reads with shared molecular identifiers were discarded. MiTCR, set to a Q25 quality threshold and the strictest error-elimination algorithm, was used for CDR3 identification, clonotype clustering and error correction. A nonparametric unseen species model with Euler transformation was used to estimate lower-bound total TCR beta diversity. TCRdb applied fastp at Q25 and MiXCR to the public reads, then kept only in-frame beta chains. Identical CDR3 proteins give one entry, which carries the most common genes and DNA. The V and J calls come from TCRdb's annotation, not from the publication. The sample yields about 730,000 distinct CDR3 sequences; roughly 41% were counted once. The ten largest clones capture less than 25% of the sample.

The sample comes from a study of blood T cells in healthy people across ages (dated by TCRdb to 2015 to 2017). Background on the whole study: In model experiments, roughly one uniquely barcoded TCR beta cDNA molecule per two T cells was captured by template switching. Donors were grouped into four age groups: young (average roughly 17 years), middle-aged (about 38), aged (over 55) and long-lived (just over 80). To track age-related changes in TCR beta repertoire diversity, the study relied on deep sequencing normalized with unique cDNA molecular identifiers. Using the same blood draw, the study looked at two additional independent replicas of 1 million unique cDNA reads for two donors, one aged 18 to 29 and the other aged 80 or older. To avoid experimental bias, donors of different ages were distributed randomly across sequencing lanes.

The paper's findings and limits, for the study overall: The percentage of naive T cells measured by flow cytometry correlated strongly with observed TCR beta diversity. Because donor CMV infection status was unknown, age-related changes in expanded clonotypes were potentially confounded. Estimates of total diversity based on one million sequenced T cells were regarded as lower bounds and as underestimates. Conclusive comparison of naive and antigen-experienced compartments was prevented by the profiling of bulk unsorted PBMCs. Observed TCR beta diversity per million T cells fell roughly linearly with age, and a significant reduction was already apparent by age roughly 41. Compared with the aged group, the long-lived group had more naive CD4+ T cells, fewer expanded clones and increased TCR diversity, a pattern suggesting age selection.

The donors were some 36 Caucasian individuals from Russia, aged roughly 6 to 90 years, who were systemically healthy. Each donor gave roughly 9 milliliters of peripheral blood, drawn into EDTA-treated Vacutainer tubes. Ficoll-Paque density-gradient centrifugation was used to isolate PBMCs, with at least 6.5 million per sample. Total RNA was extracted from PBMCs with Trizol reagent, with at least 6 micrograms obtained per sample. For every donor, flow cytometry on a PBMC aliquot measured the percentage of naive CD45RAhigh/CD27high T cells. The chain is made from TRBV21-1 and TRBJ2-1; the tabulated D call, TRBD2, remains unverified against the DNA. TRBV21-1 is deemed a pseudogene. The sample consisted of blood. The source of this sequence is a woman aged 55-69 years in good health. DNA sequence: TGTGCCAGCAGCCTAGCGGGGACCCCTCCAGGTGAGCAGTTCTTC. Translated, this gives CASSLAGTPPGEQFF.